This T cell receptor beta chain was recorded in a study of blood T cell repertoires in COVID-19. Study details: Sources were T cells, B-cell-depleted T cells, or PBMCs; the material itself was cDNA or gDNA.

Using immunoSEQ multiplex PCR, the repertoire was profiled, and TCRdb retains in-frame clones only, with some absent. The sample records about 150,000 clones, roughly 80% being singletons. The germline CDR1 and CDR2 sequences are ENHRY and SYGVKD. The CDR3 sequence is 16 residues long. V was pared by 10 bases and J by 4 bases, with 17 bases of the junction left unmatched. Sequencing was done on a sample of peripheral blood. The clonotype originates from a man between 60 and 75 years old with acute or convalescent COVID-19. J is TRBJ1-2 and V is TRBV10-3, with 8 bases identical to TRBD1. DNA for the CDR3: TGTGCCACAAACCCGGCCCACAGGGGGGTGAGCTATGGCTACACCTTC. It specifies CATNPAHRGVSYGYTF.